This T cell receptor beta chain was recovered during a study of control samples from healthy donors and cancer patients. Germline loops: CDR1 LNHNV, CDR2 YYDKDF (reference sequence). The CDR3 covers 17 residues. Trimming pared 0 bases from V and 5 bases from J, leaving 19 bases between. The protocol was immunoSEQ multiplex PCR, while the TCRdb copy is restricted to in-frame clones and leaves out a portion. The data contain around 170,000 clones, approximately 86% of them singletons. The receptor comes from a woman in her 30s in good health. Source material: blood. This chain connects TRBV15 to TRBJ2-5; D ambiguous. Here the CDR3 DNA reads TGTGCCACCAGCAGAGATCTCGGAGCATATTCGCACGAGACCCAGTACTTC. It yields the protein CATSRDLGAYSHETQYF.